This T cell receptor (beta chain) was observed in a study of cytomegalovirus exposure and HLA in healthy donors. PCR primers comprised 60 Vbeta and 13 Jbeta primers. Sequencing was performed with immunoSEQ multiplex PCR; in TCRdb, only in-frame clones are kept and a portion is missing. This table has about 140,000 clones, about 80% appearing once. Germline V CDR1 and CDR2: MNHEY, SMNVEV (reference sequence). V lost 6 bases to trimming and J lost 2 bases; unmatched junction nucleotides: 1. This CDR3 is built from 12 residues. This clonotype was obtained from a woman in her forties in good health and CMV-seronegative. Sequenced: PBMCs. This rearrangement joins TRBV27 to TRBJ2-7; 7 bases fit TRBD1. The CDR3 is CASSQGAYEQYF. The CDR3 DNA reads as TGTGCCAGCAGCCAGGGGGCCTACGAGCAGTACTTC.